This entry is about one TCR beta chain. Its antigen is as yet unknown. This specimen comes from a study of blood T cells in healthy people across ages. Overall study results and limits: When one million T cells were used, diversity estimates were thought to be underestimates. In the absence of known donor CMV status, changes in expanded clonotypes were possibly confounded.

This CDR3 is built from 16 residues. The trim removed 6 bases at V and 3 bases at J, leaving 6 bases unmatched. Germline V gene data show CDR1 as SGHTA and CDR2 as FQGNSA. A J-beta primer mix and a sample-barcoded 5' primer were used in a second PCR of about 6 to 12 cycles. Template switching added a 12-random-nucleotide identifier to every cDNA molecule. From the 5' RACE reads, TCRdb called clonotypes with MiXCR, one entry per CDR3 protein. Seen here are some 1.8 million distinct CDR3 sequences, approximately 39% observed once, and the top ten hold more than 20%. Sequencing was performed on blood. This chain uses TRBV7-2 with TRBJ2-1; 12 bases map to TRBD2. This receptor was identified in a human donor in good health. The CDR3 region is CASSKEGLAGYNEQFF. CDR3 bases: TGTGCCAGCAGTAAAGAGGGACTAGCGGGCTACAATGAGCAGTTCTTC.